Below, 7 T cell receptor beta chains from the same sample are listed, as sequenced in a study of T-cell reconstitution after alpha-beta-depleted transplantation in children. TCRbeta library preparation incorporated unique molecular identifiers. TCRdb re-derived calls from the PCR reads in MiXCR, one entry per CDR3 protein. The sample consists of roughly 100,000 distinct CDR3 sequences, under 9% of them appearing once. The sample here was PBMCs, taken before TCRalphabeta/CD19-depleted stem cell transplant. The receptor set was obtained from a boy aged 2 to 10 with acute lymphoblastic leukemia, due to receive a stem cell transplant.

Ten or more counts support this clonotype. V and J are TRBV7-8 and TRBJ1-5; tentative D call: TRBD1 (5 bases). V was trimmed by 8 bases and J by 4 bases, leaving 18 bases between them. Germline V gene sequence: CDR1 SGHVS, CDR2 FQNEAQ. This CDR3 region has 15 residues. The CDR3 loop is CASSLRDVKNQPQHF. The CDR3 DNA reads TGTGCCAGCTCACTCCGGGACGTCAAAAATCAGCCCCAGCATTTT.

This clonotype was recorded at least ten times. V gene TRBV20-1 combines with J gene TRBJ2-2; 9 bases fit TRBD2. Per germline, CDR1 DFQATT and CDR2 SNEGSKA (reference sequence). The CDR3 is made up of 15 amino acids. After removal of 2 bases from V and 7 bases from J, the junction contained 8 bases not matched to a gene. Written as DNA, the CDR3 is TGCAGTGCTAGAACGAGAGCGGGGGGACGCGGGGAGCTGTTTTTT. Protein product: CSARTRAGGRGELFF.

This clonotype turned up a few times. This chain connects TRBV6-1 to TRBJ2-7; 7 nucleotides agree with TRBD1. V was clipped by 6 bases and J by 2 bases; unmatched bases: 10. Germline lookup yields CDR1 MNHNS and CDR2 SASEGT. This CDR3 is built from 15 residues. For the CDR3, the DNA is TGTGCCAGCAGCCCAATCCCGGGACAGACCTACGAGCAGTACTTC. Amino acids: CASSPIPGQTYEQYF.

This clonotype was recorded at least ten times. The chain employs TRBV5-1 and TRBJ1-1, with TRBD1 as a possible D gene (5 bases). The CDR3 extends over 15 amino acids. Between the trimmed V and J ends, which lost 0 bases and 1 base, there was a span of 10 bases. Germline V gene lookup returns CDR1 SGHRS and CDR2 YFSETQ. Here the CDR3 DNA reads TGCGCCAGCAGCTTGGACAGGACCCCGAACACTGAAGCTTTCTTT. Translation gives CASSLDRTPNTEAFF.

This clonotype was seen at least ten times. The V and J genes are TRBV3-1 and TRBJ2-5; possible D gene TRBD1, 6 bases. This CDR3 spans 15 amino acids. Germline CDR1 reads LGHDT; CDR2 reads YNNKEL (reference sequence). V was trimmed by 3 bases and J by 0 bases, leaving 11 bases between them. The CDR3 reads CASSQGARYQETQYF. DNA of the CDR3: TGTGCCAGCAGCCAGGGGGCCCGGTACCAAGAGACCCAGTACTTC.

In this sample, this clonotype turned up many times. The chain employs TRBV15 and TRBJ1-4; a weak D match, TRBD1 (6 bases). Trimming removed 0 bases from V and 3 bases from J, with 11 bases in between. Germline V CDR1 and CDR2: LNHNV, YYDKDF (reference sequence). CDR3 length equals 16 residues. CDR3 protein: CATSRDREGANEKLFF. CDR3 bases: TGTGCCACCAGCAGAGATCGGGAGGGGGCTAATGAAAAACTGTTTTTT.

In its sample, this clonotype was seen many times. This rearrangement joins TRBV7-3 to TRBJ2-6; D uncertain. The CDR3 contains 17 residues. Germline V gene sequence: CDR1 SGHTA, CDR2 FQGTGA. Trimming pared 6 bases from V and 0 bases from J, leaving 15 bases between. In DNA, the CDR3 is TGTGCCAGCAGTTCCGGGCAGCGCAGCTCTGGGGCCAACGTCCTGACTTTC. It is translated as CASSSGQRSSGANVLTF. The full variable domain, rest sourced from reference TRBV7-3 and TRBJ2-6, is GAGVSQTPSNKVTEKGKYVELRCDPISGHTALYWYRQSLGQGPEFLIYFQGTGAADDSGLPNDRFFAVRPEGSVSTLKIQRTERGDSAVYLCASSSGQRSSGANVLTFGAGSRLTVL.